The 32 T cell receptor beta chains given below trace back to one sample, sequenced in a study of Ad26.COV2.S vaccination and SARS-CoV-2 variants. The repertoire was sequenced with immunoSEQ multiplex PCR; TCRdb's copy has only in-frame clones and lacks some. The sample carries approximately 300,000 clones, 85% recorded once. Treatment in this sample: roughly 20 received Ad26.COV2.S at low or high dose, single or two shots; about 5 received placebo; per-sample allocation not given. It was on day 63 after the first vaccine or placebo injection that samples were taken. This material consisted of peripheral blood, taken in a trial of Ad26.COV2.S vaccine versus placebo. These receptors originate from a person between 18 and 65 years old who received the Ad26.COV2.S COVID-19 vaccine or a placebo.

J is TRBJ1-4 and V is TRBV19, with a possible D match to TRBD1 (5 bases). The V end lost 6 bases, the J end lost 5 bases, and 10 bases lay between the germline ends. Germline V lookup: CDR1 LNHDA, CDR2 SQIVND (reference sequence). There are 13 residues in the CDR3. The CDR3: CASSGRENEKLFF. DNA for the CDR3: TGTGCCAGTAGCGGCAGGGAAAATGAAAAACTGTTTTTT. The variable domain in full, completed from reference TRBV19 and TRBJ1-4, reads DGGITQSPKYLFRKEGQNVTLSCEQNLNHDAMYWYRQDPGQGLRLIYYSQIVNDFQKGDIAEGYSVSREKKESFPLTVTSAQKNPTAFYLCASSGRENEKLFFGSGTQLSVL.

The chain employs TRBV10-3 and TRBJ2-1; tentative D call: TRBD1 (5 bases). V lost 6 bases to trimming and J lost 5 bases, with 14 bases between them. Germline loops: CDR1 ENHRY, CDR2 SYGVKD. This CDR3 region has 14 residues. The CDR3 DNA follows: TGTGCCATCAGGAAACAAGGGGCGGACAATGAGCAGTTCTTC. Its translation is CAIRKQGADNEQFF.

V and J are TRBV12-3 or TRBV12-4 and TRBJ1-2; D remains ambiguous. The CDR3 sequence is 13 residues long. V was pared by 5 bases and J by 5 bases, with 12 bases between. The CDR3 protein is CASSPGGPYGYTF. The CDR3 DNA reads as TGTGCCAGCAGTCCCGGAGGCCCTTATGGCTACACCTTC.

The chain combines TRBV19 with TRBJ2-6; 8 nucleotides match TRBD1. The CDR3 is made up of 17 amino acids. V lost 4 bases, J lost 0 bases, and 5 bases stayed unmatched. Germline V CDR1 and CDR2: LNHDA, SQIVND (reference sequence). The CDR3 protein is CASSTQGASSGANVLTF. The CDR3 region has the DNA TGTGCCAGTAGTACCCAGGGGGCCAGCTCTGGGGCCAACGTCCTGACTTTC.

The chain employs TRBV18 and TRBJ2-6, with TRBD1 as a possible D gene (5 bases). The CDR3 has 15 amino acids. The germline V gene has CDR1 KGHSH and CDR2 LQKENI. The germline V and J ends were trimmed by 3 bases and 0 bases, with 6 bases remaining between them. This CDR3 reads CASSPQGSGANVLTF. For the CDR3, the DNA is TGTGCCAGCTCACCTCAGGGCTCTGGGGCCAACGTCCTGACTTTC.

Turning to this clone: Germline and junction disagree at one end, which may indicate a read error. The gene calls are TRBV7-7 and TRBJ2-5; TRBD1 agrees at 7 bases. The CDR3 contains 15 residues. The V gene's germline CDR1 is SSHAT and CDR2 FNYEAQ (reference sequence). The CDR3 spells CASSLNLDRSETQYF. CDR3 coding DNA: TGTGCTAGCAGCTTGAACTTGGACAGGTCAGAGACCCAGTACTTC.

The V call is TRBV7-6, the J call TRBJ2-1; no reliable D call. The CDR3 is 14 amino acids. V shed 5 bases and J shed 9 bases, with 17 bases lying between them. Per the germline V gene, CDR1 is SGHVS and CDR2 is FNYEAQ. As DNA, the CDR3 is TGTGCCAGCAGCAAGCTATCAGGATCCACTGAGCAGTTCTTC. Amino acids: CASSKLSGSTEQFF.

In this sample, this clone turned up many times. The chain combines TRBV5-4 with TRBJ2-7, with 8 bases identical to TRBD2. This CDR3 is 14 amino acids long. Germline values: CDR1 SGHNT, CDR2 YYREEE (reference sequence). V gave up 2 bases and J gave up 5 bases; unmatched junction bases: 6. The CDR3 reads CASSFRGGADEQYF. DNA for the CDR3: TGTGCCAGCAGCTTCCGGGGGGGTGCAGACGAGCAGTACTTC.

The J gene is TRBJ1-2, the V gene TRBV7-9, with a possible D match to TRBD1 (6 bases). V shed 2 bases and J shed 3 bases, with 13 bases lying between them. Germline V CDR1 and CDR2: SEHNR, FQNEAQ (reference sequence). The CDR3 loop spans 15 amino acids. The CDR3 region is CASSLRGGRDYGYTF. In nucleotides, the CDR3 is TGTGCCAGCAGCTTAAGAGGGGGACGCGACTATGGCTACACCTTC.

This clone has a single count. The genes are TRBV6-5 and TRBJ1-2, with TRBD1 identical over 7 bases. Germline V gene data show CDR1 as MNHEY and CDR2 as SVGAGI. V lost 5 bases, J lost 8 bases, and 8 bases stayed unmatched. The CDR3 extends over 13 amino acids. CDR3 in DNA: TGTGCCAGCAGTCGAAGGGACAGAGCGGGCTACACCTTC. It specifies CASSRRDRAGYTF.

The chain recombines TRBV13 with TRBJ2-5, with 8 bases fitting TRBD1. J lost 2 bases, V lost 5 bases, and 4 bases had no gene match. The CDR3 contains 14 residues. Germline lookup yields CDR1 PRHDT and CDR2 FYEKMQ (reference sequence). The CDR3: CASSPWTGQETQYF. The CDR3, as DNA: TGTGCCAGCAGCCCGTGGACAGGGCAAGAGACCCAGTACTTC.

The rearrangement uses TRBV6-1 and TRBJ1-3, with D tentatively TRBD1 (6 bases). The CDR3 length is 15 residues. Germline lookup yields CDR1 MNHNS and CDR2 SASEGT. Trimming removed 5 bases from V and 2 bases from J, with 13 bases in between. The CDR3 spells CASSSTGTPGNTIYF. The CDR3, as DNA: TGTGCCAGCAGTAGTACAGGGACTCCTGGAAACACCATATATTTT.

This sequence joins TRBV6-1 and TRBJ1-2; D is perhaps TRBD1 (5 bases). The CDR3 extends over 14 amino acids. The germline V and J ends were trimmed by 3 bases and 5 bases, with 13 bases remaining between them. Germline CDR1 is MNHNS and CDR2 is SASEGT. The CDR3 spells CASSERRALYGYTF. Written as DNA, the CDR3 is TGTGCCAGCAGTGAGCGCAGGGCATTATATGGCTACACCTTC.

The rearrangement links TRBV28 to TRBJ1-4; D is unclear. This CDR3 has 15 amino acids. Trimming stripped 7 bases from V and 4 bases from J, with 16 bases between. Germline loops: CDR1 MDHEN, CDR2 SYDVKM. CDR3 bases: TGTGCCAGCACCGAACCGGGCCGGGGTAATGAAAAACTGTTTTTT. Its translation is CASTEPGRGNEKLFF.

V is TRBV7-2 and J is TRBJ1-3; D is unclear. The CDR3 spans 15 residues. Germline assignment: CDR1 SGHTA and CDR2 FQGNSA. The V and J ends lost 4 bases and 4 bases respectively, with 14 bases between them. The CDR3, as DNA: TGTGCCAGCAGCTCCGACATGAGTCGGGGAAACACCATATATTTT. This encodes CASSSDMSRGNTIYF.

The CDR3 coding sequence is TGTGCCAGCGGGGGACGGATTGAAGCTTTCTTT. Translating gives CASGGRIEAFF. This chain uses TRBV14 with TRBJ1-1; a possible D gene is TRBD1 (5 bases). The V gene's germline CDR1 is SGHDN and CDR2 FVKESK. Trimming cost V 8 bases and J 7 bases, with 11 bases left between them. The CDR3 spans 11 residues.

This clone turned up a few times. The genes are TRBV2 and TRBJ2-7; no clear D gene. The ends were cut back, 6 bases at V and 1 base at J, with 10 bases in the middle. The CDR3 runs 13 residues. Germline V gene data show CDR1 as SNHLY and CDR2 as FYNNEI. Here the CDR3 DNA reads TGTGCCAGCAGCATTCTGCAGTCCTACGAGCAGTACTTC. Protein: CASSILQSYEQYF. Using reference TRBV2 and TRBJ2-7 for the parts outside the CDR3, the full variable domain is EPEVTQTPSHQVTQMGQEVILRCVPISNHLYFYWYRQILGQKVEFLVSFYNNEISEKSEIFDDQFSVERPDGSNFTLKIRSTKLEDSAMYFCASSILQSYEQYFGPGTRLTVT.

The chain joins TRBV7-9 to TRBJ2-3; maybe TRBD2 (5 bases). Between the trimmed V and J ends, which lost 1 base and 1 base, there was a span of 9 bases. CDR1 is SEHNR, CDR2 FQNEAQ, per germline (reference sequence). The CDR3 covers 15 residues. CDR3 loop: CASSLGSDRTDTQYF. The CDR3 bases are TGTGCCAGCAGCTTAGGTAGCGACCGCACAGATACGCAGTATTTT.

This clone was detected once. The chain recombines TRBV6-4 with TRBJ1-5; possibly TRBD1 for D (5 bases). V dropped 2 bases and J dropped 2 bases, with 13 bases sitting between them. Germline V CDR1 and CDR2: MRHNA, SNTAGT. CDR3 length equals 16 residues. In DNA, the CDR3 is TGTGCCAGCAGTGACATATATGGGGCTTGCAATCAGCCCCAGCATTTT. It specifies CASSDIYGACNQPQHF.

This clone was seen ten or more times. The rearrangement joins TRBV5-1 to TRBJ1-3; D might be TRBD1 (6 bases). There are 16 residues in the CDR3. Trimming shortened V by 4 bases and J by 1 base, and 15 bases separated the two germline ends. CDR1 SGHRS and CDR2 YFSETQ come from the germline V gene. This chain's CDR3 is CASSANPRGSGNTIYF. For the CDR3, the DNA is TGCGCCAGCAGCGCCAACCCCAGGGGATCTGGAAACACCATATATTTT. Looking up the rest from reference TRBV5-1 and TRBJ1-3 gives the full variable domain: KAGVTQTPRYLIKTRGQQVTLSCSPISGHRSVSWYQQTPGQGLQFLFEYFSETQRNKGNFPGRFSGRQFSNSRSEMNVSTLELGDSALYLCASSANPRGSGNTIYFGEGSWLTVV.

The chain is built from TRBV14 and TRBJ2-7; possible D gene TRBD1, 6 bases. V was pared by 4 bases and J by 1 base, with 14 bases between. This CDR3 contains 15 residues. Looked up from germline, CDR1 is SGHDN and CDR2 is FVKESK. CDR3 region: CASSPDRWKSYEQYF. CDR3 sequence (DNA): TGTGCCAGCAGCCCTGACAGGTGGAAGTCCTACGAGCAGTACTTC.

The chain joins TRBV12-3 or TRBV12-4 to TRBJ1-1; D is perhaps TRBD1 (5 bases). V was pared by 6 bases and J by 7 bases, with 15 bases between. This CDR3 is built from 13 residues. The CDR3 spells CASSPLEGLEAFF. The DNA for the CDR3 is TGTGCCAGCAGCCCCCTCGAGGGACTTGAAGCTTTCTTT.

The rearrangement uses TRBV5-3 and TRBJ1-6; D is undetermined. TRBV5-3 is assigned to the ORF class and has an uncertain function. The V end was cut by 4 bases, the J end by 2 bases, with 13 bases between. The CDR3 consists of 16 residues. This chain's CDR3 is CARSGTISPYNSPLHF. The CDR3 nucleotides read TGTGCCAGAAGCGGAACGATTAGTCCCTATAATTCACCCCTCCACTTT.

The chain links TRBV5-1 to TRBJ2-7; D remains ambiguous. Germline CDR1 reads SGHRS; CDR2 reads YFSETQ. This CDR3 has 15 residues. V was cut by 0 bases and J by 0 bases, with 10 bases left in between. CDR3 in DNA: TGCGCCAGCAGCTTGGGGTTTCAGGTCTCCTACGAGCAGTACTTC. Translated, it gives CASSLGFQVSYEQYF.

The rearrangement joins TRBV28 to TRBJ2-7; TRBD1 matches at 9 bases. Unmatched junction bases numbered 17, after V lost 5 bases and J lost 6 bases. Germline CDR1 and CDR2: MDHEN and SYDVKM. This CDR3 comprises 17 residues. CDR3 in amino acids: CASSAPQQGATVVEQYF. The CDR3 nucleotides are TGTGCCAGCAGTGCCCCACAACAGGGGGCGACCGTGGTCGAGCAGTACTTC.

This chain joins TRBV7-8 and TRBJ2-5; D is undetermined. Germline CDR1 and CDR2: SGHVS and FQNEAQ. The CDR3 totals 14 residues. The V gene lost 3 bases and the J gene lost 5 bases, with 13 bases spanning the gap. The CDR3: CASSFSRQRETQYF. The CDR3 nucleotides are TGTGCCAGCAGCTTTTCCCGACAAAGGGAGACCCAGTACTTC.

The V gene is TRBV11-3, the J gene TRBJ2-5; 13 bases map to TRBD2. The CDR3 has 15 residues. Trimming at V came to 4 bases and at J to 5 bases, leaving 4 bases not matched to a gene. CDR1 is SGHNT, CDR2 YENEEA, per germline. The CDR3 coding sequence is TGTGCCAGCAGCTCGGGACTAGCGGGGACGGAGACCCAGTACTTC. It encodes CASSSGLAGTETQYF.

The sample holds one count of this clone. CDR3 bases: TGTGCCAGCAGCTCCCTTAAGTCCGGGGGGGCCTCCTACAATGAGCAGTTCTTC. Its translation: CASSSLKSGGASYNEQFF. The V call is TRBV5-6, the J call TRBJ2-1, with TRBD2 matching over 8 bases. In germline, CDR1 is SGHDT, CDR2 YYEEEE. The CDR3 runs to 18 residues. The ends lost 3 bases at V and 0 bases at J; junction bases unmatched: 11.

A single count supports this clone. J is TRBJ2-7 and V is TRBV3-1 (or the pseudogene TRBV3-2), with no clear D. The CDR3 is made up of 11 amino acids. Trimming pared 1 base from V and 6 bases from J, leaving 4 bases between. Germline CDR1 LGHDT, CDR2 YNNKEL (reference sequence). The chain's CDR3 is CASSQGREQYF. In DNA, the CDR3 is TGTGCCAGCAGCCAAGGGCGCGAGCAGTACTTC.

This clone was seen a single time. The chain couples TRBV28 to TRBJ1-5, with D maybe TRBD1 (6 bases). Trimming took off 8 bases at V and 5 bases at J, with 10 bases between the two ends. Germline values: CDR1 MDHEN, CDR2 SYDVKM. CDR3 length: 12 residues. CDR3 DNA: TGTGCCAGCTACAGGGAATATCAGCCCCAGCATTTT. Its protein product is CASYREYQPQHF.

This chain's CDR3 is CASSYRGGEAFF. CDR3 DNA: TGTGCCAGCAGTTACAGGGGAGGGGAAGCTTTCTTT. The V and J genes are TRBV6-5 and TRBJ1-1; D perhaps matches TRBD1 (5 bases). This CDR3 spans 12 amino acids. CDR1 is MNHEY, CDR2 SVGAGI, per germline. The ends were cut back, 2 bases at V and 8 bases at J, with 9 bases in the middle.

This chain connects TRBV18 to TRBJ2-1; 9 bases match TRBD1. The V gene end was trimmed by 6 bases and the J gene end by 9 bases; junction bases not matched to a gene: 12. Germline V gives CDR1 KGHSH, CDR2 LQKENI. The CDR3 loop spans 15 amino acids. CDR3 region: CASSLTALTGGEQFF. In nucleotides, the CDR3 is TGTGCCAGCTCTCTTACTGCTCTGACAGGGGGTGAGCAGTTCTTC.